These T cell receptor beta chains were read from a single sample in a study of OX40 agonist ivuxolimab in advanced cancers. Assay: immunoSEQ multiplex PCR; the TCRdb copy retains only in-frame clones and omits some. The data show more than 60,000 clones, over 75% seen once. The material sequenced was CD4+ or CD8+ T cells sorted from blood, taken in a trial of the OX40 agonist ivuxolimab. All receptors come from an adult with an advanced solid tumor such as melanoma, head and neck, liver or kidney cancer. Both conserved end residues are part of each CDR3. D genes are given only for firm matches. Clone sizes are given selectively: once, few, many, or a class where the clone is expanded.

d_call	clone_size	v_call	j_call	cdr3_aa	cdr3_nt
TRBD1	NA	TRBV6-5	TRBJ1-1	CASQGGTEAFF	TGTGCCAGCCAGGGGGGCACTGAAGCTTTCTTT
NA	NA	TRBV30	TRBJ1-5	CAWSIQGVQPQHF	TGTGCCTGGAGTATACAGGGAGTGCAGCCCCAGCATTTT
TRBD2	once	TRBV7-3	TRBJ2-1	CASSQGLAGGKHDEQFF	TGTGCCAGCAGCCAAGGACTAGCGGGGGGGAAACACGATGAGCAGTTCTTC
NA	NA	TRBV5-1	TRBJ2-2	CASSVGPNTGELFF	TGCGCCAGCAGCGTGGGGCCTAACACCGGGGAGCTGTTTTTT
TRBD2	NA	TRBV4-3	TRBJ2-3	CASSQGAGDADTQYF	TGCGCCAGCAGCCAAGGAGCGGGGGATGCAGATACGCAGTATTTT
TRBD1	NA	TRBV11-2	TRBJ2-2	CASSRTGGSGELFF	TGTGCCAGCAGCCGGACAGGGGGGAGCGGGGAGCTGTTTTTT
TRBD2	NA	TRBV9	TRBJ2-5	CASSPRLAGDQETQYF	TGTGCCAGCAGCCCCCGACTAGCGGGGGACCAAGAGACCCAGTACTTC
NA	NA	TRBV6-5	TRBJ2-2	CASSYDGLSAGELFF	TGTGCCAGCAGTTACGACGGGTTGTCGGCCGGGGAGCTGTTTTTT
NA	few	TRBV2	TRBJ2-5	CASSDRGTQQAQYF	TGTGCCAGCAGTGACAGAGGGACCCAGCAAGCCCAGTACTTC
NA	NA	TRBV11-1	TRBJ2-7	CASSFPGAAREQYF	TGTGCCAGCAGCTTCCCCGGGGCGGCGAGAGAGCAGTACTTC
TRBD1	NA	TRBV2	TRBJ1-2	CASSEFDRGSGYTF	TGTGCCAGCAGTGAATTTGACAGGGGGTCTGGCTACACCTTC
TRBD1	NA	TRBV2	TRBJ2-2	CASSVGQGGFRELFF	TGTGCCAGCAGTGTGGGACAGGGTGGGTTCAGGGAGCTGTTTTTT
NA	NA	TRBV2	TRBJ2-3	CASREIQGTDTQYF	TGTGCCAGCAGGGAGATACAGGGTACAGATACGCAGTATTTT
NA	NA	TRBV10-3	TRBJ1-6	CAISDGGWFGNSPLHF	TGTGCCATCAGTGATGGAGGGTGGTTCGGGAATTCACCCCTCCACTTT
NA	NA	TRBV5-1	TRBJ1-2	CASSLDRTGGYTF	TGCGCCAGCAGCTTGGATAGGACCGGTGGCTACACCTTC
NA	NA	TRBV28	TRBJ1-5	CASMGGTTITNQPQHF	TGTGCCAGCATGGGGGGGACAACCATCACGAATCAGCCCCAGCATTTT
NA	NA	TRBV2	TRBJ2-6	CASSDYSGANVLTF	TGTGCCAGCAGTGACTACTCTGGGGCCAACGTCCTGACTTTC
NA	NA	TRBV4-1	TRBJ2-7	CASSRGGGGSYEQYF	TGCGCCAGCAGCCGCGGGGGAGGGGGGTCCTACGAGCAGTACTTC
TRBD2	NA	TRBV7-8	TRBJ2-7	CASSLLAGGSEQYF	TGTGCCAGCAGCTTACTAGCGGGGGGTTCCGAGCAGTACTTC
NA	NA	TRBV7-2	TRBJ1-1	CASSPRRGPLGTEAFF	TGTGCCAGCAGTCCTAGGAGGGGTCCTCTGGGCACTGAAGCTTTCTTT
TRBD1	NA	TRBV6-1	TRBJ1-1	CASVRGSSPATEAFF	TGTGCCAGCGTCAGGGGGTCTAGCCCCGCCACTGAAGCTTTCTTT
NA	NA	TRBV10-3	TRBJ2-3	CAISGTDNTQYF	TGTGCCATCAGTGGGACAGACAATACGCAGTATTTT
NA	NA	TRBV9	TRBJ1-2	CASSGGVYYGYTF	TGTGCCAGCAGCGGGGGGGTCTACTATGGCTACACCTTC
NA	NA	TRBV6-6	TRBJ1-4	CASSYFDGEKLFF	TGTGCCAGCAGTTATTTCGACGGTGAAAAACTGTTTTTT
NA	NA	TRBV19	TRBJ1-6	CASSIGRQSNSPLHF	TGTGCCAGTAGTATAGGAAGACAGTCAAATTCACCCCTCCACTTT
NA	once	TRBV2	TRBJ1-5	CASSEQSGSQPQHF	TGTGCCAGCAGTGAACAGAGCGGGAGTCAGCCCCAGCATTTT
NA	few	TRBV30	TRBJ1-4	CAWSTRTGEKLFF	TGTGCCTGGAGCACCCGAACAGGTGAAAAACTGTTTTTT
NA	NA	TRBV7-2	TRBJ1-2	CASSPSAAAAYGYTF	TGTGCCAGCAGCCCGTCGGCGGCGGCTGCCTATGGCTACACCTTC
NA	few	TRBV30	TRBJ1-1	CAWSVLGNSQAFF	TGTGCCTGGAGTGTACTGGGCAACAGCCAAGCTTTCTTT
TRBD1	NA	TRBV7-2	TRBJ1-1	CASSLGTANTEAFF	TGTGCCAGCAGCCTCGGGACAGCCAACACTGAAGCTTTCTTT
NA	NA	TRBV29-1	TRBJ2-1	CSVAEDLYNEQFF	TGCAGCGTCGCAGAGGACTTATACAATGAGCAGTTCTTC
NA	NA	TRBV10-1	TRBJ2-5	CASSEGQRGETQYF	TGCGCCAGCAGTGAAGGTCAGAGGGGCGAGACCCAGTACTTC
NA	NA	TRBV30	TRBJ1-2	CAWGGWGGYTF	TGTGCCTGGGGAGGGTGGGGTGGCTACACCTTC
NA	NA	TRBV12-5	TRBJ2-7	CASGADQGGEQYF	TGTGCTAGTGGTGCGGACCAGGGGGGAGAGCAGTACTTC
NA	NA	TRBV4-3	TRBJ2-2	CASSQGTGELFF	TGCGCCAGCAGCCAGGGAACCGGGGAGCTGTTTTTT
NA	NA	TRBV6-1	TRBJ2-1	CASTSKRGQGNEQFF	TGTGCCAGCACCTCGAAACGGGGGCAAGGCAATGAGCAGTTCTTC
TRBD2	once	TRBV9	TRBJ2-3	CASSVTSGPDTQYF	TGTGCCAGCAGCGTCACTAGCGGGCCCGATACGCAGTATTTT
TRBD1	NA	TRBV2	TRBJ2-2	CASRGDRTGELFF	TGTGCCAGCAGAGGGGACAGGACCGGGGAGCTGTTTTTT
NA	NA	TRBV12-5	TRBJ1-5	CASGLVVRDSGPFYSNQPQHF	TGTGCTAGTGGTTTGGTCGTTCGGGACTCCGGACCGTTCTATAGCAATCAGCCCCAGCATTTT
TRBD2	NA	TRBV7-2	TRBJ2-1	CASSLLLVSGGAANEQFF	TGTGCCAGCAGCCTCCTGTTGGTTAGCGGGGGAGCGGCGAATGAGCAGTTCTTC
TRBD1	NA	TRBV2	TRBJ1-2	CASSEGQGVYGYTF	TGTGCCAGCAGCGAAGGACAGGGAGTTTATGGCTACACCTTC
NA	NA	TRBV19	TRBJ2-6	CASRGRGSGANVLTF	TGTGCCAGTAGAGGACGGGGCTCTGGGGCCAACGTCCTGACTTTC
NA	NA	TRBV7-3	TRBJ1-1	CASSSTLNTEAFF	TGTGCCAGCAGCTCGACGCTGAACACTGAAGCTTTCTTT
TRBD1	NA	TRBV18	TRBJ1-2	CASSPVPGQVNYGYTF	TGTGCCAGCTCACCCGTCCCGGGACAGGTTAACTATGGCTACACCTTC
NA	NA	TRBV6-6	TRBJ1-2	CASSSRGRDYGYTF	TGTGCCAGCAGTTCTCGCGGCAGGGACTATGGCTACACCTTC
TRBD1	once	TRBV6-5	TRBJ1-3	CASRRDRGAGNTIYF	TGTGCCAGCAGGCGCGACAGGGGGGCTGGAAACACCATATATTTT
NA	NA	TRBV29-1	TRBJ2-5	CSVKDGETQYF	TGCAGCGTTAAAGATGGGGAGACCCAGTACTTC
TRBD1	NA	TRBV7-2	TRBJ1-5	CASSLTRDRDSNQPQHF	TGTGCCAGCAGCTTAACTAGGGACAGAGACAGCAATCAGCCCCAGCATTTT
TRBD2	NA	TRBV7-2	TRBJ2-2	CASSFTSDTGELFF	TGTGCCAGCAGCTTTACTAGCGACACCGGGGAGCTGTTTTTT